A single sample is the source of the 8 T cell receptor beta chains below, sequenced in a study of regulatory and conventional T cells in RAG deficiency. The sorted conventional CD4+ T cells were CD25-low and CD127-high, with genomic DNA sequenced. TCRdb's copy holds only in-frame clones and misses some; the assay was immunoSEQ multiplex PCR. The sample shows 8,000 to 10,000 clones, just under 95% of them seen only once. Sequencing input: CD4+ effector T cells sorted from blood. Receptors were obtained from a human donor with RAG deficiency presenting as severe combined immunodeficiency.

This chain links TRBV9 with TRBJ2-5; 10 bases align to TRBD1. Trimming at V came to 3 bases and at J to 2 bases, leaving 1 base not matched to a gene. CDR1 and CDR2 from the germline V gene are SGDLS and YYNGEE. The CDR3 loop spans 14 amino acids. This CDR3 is CASSADRGQETQYF. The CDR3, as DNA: TGTGCCAGCAGCGCGGACAGGGGGCAAGAGACCCAGTACTTC. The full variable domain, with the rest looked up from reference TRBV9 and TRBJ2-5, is DSGVTQTPKHLITATGQRVTLRCSPRSGDLSVYWYQQSLDQGLQFLIQYYNGEERAKGNILERFSAQQFPDLHSELNLSSLELGDSALYFCASSADRGQETQYFGPGTRLLVL.

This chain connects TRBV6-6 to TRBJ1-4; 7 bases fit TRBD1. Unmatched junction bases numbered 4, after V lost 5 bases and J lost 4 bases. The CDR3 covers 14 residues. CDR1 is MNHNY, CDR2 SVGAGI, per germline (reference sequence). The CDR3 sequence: CASSKTGYNEKLFF. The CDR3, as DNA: TGTGCCAGCAGTAAGACAGGGTATAATGAAAAACTGTTTTTT.

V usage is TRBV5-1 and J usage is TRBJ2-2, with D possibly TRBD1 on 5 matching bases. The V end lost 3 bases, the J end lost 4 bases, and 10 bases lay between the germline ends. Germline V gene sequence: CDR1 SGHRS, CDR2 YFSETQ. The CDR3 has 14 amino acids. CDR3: CASSYRPTTGELFF. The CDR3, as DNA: TGCGCCAGCAGCTACAGGCCAACCACCGGGGAGCTGTTTTTT.

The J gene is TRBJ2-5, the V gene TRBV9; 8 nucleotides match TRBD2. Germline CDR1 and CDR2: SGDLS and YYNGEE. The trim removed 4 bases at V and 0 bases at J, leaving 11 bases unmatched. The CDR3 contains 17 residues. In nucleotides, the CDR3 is TGTGCCAGCAGCCTCCTTAGCGGGGCAGCGTACCAAGAGACCCAGTACTTC. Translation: CASSLLSGAAYQETQYF.

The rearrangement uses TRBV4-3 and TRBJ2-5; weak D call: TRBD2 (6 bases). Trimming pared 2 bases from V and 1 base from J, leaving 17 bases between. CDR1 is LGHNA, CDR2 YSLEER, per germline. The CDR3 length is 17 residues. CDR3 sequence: CASSQRPTPGLQETQYF. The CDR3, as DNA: TGCGCCAGCAGCCAACGCCCCACTCCGGGACTCCAAGAGACCCAGTACTTC.

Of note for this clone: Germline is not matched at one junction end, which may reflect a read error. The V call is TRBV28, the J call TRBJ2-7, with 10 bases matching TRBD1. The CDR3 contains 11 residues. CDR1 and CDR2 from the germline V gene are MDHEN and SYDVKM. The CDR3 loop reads CASSYGGTGAF. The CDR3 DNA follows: TGTGCCAGCAGTTATGGGGGGACAGGGGCCTTC.

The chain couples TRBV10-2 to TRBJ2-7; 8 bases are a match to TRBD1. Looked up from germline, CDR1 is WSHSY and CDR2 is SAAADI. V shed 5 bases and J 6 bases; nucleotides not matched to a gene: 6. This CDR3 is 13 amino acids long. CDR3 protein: CASSFNRGSEQYF. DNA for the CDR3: TGCGCCAGCAGTTTTAACAGGGGGAGCGAGCAGTACTTC.

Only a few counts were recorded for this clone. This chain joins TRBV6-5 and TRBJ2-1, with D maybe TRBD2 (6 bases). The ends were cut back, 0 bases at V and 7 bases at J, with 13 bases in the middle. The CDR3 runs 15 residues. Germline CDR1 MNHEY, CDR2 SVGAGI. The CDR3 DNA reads TGTGCCAGCAGTTACTCGAAAGCAGGGAGGAATGAGCAGTTCTTC. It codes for CASSYSKAGRNEQFF.